The entry below describes one T cell receptor (beta chain). No antigen is known for it. The repertoire was sequenced with immunoSEQ multiplex PCR; TCRdb's copy has only in-frame clones and lacks some. The sample lists approximately 2,500 clones, approximately 90% occurring once. J lost 0 bases, V lost 5 bases, and 13 bases had no gene match. The germline V gene has CDR1 SGHVS and CDR2 FQNEAQ. This CDR3 comprises 20 residues. The record originates from a study of chemoradiotherapy in HPV16-positive cancers. Points from the study as a whole: Non-HPV-specific T cells did not expand in tumors during treatment, whereas candidate HPV-specific clones and E7-related motifs did. Functional assays defining HPV-specific T cells used only two HPV16-positive patients. For HPV16-positive patients, expanding HPV-responsive T cells associated with longer recurrence-free survival.

The sequence came from a human donor with HPV-associated anogenital cancer. The chain combines TRBV7-8 with TRBJ2-3; 14 bases fit TRBD2. The specimen comprised tumor tissue, sampled from a patient who underwent chemoradiotherapy. In nucleotides, the CDR3 is TGTGCCAGCAGCGCCACCCCTCCGGGACTAGCGGGAGTAAGCACAGATACGCAGTATTTT. The encoded protein is CASSATPPGLAGVSTDTQYF.